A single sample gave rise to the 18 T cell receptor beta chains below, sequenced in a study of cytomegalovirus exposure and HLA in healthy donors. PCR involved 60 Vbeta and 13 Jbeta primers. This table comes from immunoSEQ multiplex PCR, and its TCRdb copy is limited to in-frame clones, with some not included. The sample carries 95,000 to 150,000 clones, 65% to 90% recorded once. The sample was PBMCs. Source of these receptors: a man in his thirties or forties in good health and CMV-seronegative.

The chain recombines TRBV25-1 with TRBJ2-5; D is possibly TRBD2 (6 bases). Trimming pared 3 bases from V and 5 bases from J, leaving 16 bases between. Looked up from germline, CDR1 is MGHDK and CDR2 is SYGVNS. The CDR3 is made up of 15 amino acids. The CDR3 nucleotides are TGTGCCAGCAGTGACCCCCGGAGGGTATCTGAGACCCAGTACTTC. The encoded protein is CASSDPRRVSETQYF.

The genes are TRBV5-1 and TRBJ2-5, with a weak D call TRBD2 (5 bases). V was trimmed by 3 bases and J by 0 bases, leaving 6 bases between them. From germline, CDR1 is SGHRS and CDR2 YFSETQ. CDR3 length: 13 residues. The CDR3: CASSSGDQETQYF. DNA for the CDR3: TGCGCCAGCAGCTCCGGGGACCAAGAGACCCAGTACTTC.

CDR3 in amino acids: CASTLGTGISKGNQPQHF. For the CDR3, the DNA is TGTGCCAGCACTCTAGGGACAGGGATTTCAAAGGGCAATCAGCCCCAGCATTTT. V and J are TRBV28 and TRBJ1-5, with TRBD1 identical over 9 bases. This CDR3 is 18 amino acids long. Trimming cost V 7 bases and J 2 bases; bases outside gene matches: 15. The V gene's germline CDR1 is MDHEN and CDR2 SYDVKM.

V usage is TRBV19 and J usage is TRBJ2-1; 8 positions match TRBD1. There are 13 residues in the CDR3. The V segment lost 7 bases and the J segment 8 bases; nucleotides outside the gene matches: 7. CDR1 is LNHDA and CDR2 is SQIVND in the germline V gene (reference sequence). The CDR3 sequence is CASKRQGADEQFF. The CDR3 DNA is TGTGCCAGTAAACGCCAGGGGGCCGATGAGCAGTTCTTC.

CDR3 sequence: CASSLVRRDTEAFF. CDR3 nucleotides: TGTGCCAGCAGCTTGGTAAGGAGGGACACTGAAGCTTTCTTT. This chain uses TRBV5-4 with TRBJ1-1; no clear D. The V end lost 0 bases, the J end lost 3 bases, and 9 bases lay between the germline ends. The CDR3 sequence is 14 residues long. From germline, CDR1 is SGHNT and CDR2 YYREEE (reference sequence).

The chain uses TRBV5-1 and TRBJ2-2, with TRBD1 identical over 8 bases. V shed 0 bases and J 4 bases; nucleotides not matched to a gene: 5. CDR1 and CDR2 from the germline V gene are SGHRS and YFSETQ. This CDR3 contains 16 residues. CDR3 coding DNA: TGCGCCAGCAGCTTGGGCACCACAGGGGGCACCGGGGAGCTGTTTTTT. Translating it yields CASSLGTTGGTGELFF.

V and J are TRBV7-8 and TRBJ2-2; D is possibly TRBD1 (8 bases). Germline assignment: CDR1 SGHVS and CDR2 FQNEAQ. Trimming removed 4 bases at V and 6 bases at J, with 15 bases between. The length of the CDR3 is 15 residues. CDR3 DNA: TGTGCCAGCAGCTGGTTAACAGGGGGGGCCGGGGAGCTGTTTTTT. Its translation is CASSWLTGGAGELFF.

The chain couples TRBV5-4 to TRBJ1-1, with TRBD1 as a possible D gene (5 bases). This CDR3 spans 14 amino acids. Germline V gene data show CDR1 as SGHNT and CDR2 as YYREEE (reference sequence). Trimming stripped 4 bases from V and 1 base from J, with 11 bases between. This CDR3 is CASSPDRQNTEAFF. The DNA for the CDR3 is TGTGCCAGCAGCCCTGACAGACAGAACACTGAAGCTTTCTTT.

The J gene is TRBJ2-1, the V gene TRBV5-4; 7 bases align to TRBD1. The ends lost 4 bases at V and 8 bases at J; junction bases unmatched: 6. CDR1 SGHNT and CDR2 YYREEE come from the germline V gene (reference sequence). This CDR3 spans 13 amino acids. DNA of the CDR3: TGTGCCAGCAGCCGGAAACAGGGGTATGAGCAGTTCTTC. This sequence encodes CASSRKQGYEQFF.

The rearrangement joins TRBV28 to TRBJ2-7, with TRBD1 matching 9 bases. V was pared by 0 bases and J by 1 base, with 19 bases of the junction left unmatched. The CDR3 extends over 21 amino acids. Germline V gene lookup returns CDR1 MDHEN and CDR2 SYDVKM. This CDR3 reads CASSLWGPLPQTGGDSYEQYF. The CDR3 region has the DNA TGTGCCAGCAGTTTATGGGGCCCCCTCCCACAAACAGGGGGCGATTCCTACGAGCAGTACTTC.

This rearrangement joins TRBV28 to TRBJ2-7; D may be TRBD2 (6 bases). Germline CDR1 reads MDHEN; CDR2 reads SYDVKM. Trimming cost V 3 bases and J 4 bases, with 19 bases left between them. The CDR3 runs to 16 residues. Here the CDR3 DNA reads TGTGCCAGCAGTTTGGCCGGAGGGCAGGTGATGTACGAGCAGTACTTC. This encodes CASSLAGGQVMYEQYF. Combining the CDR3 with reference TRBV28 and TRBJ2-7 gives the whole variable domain DVKVTQSSRYLVKRTGEKVFLECVQDMDHENMFWYRQDPGLGLRLIYFSYDVKMKEKGDIPEGYSVSREKKERFSLILESASTNQTSMYLCASSLAGGQVMYEQYFGPGTRLTVT.

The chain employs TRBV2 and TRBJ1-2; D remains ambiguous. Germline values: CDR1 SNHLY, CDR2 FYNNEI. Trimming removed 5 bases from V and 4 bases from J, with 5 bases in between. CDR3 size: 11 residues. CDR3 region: CASSPRYGYTF. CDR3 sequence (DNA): TGTGCCAGCAGTCCCCGCTATGGCTACACCTTC.

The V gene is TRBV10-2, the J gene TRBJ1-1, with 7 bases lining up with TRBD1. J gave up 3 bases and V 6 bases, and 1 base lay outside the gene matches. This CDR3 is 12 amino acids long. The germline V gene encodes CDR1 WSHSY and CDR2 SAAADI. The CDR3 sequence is CASSGQDTEAFF. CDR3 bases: TGCGCCAGCAGCGGACAGGACACTGAAGCTTTCTTT.

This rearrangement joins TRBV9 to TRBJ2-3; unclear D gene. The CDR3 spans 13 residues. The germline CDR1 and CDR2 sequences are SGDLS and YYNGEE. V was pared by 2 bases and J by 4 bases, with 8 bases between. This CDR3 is CASSVSSSDTQYF. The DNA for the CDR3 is TGTGCCAGCAGCGTTTCTTCCTCAGATACGCAGTATTTT.

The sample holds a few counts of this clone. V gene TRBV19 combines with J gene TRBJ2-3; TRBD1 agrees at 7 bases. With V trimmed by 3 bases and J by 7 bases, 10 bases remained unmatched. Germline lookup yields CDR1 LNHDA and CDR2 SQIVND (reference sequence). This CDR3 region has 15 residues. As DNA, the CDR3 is TGTGCCAGTAGTATTCCGCGACAGGGCAGTAATACGCAGTATTTT. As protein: CASSIPRQGSNTQYF.

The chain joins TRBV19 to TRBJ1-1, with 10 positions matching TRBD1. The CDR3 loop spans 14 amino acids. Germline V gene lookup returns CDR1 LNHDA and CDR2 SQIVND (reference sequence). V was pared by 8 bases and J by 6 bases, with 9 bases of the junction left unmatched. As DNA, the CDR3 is TGTGCCAGTTCTAGACAGGGGGCGATGGCTGAAGCTTTCTTT. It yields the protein CASSRQGAMAEAFF.

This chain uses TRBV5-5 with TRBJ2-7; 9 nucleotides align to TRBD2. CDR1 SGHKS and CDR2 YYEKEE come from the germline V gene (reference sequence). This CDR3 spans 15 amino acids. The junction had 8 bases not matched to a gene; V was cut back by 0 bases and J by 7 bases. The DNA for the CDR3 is TGTGCCAGCAGCTTGGAGGGACTAGCTATCGAGGAGCAGTACTTC. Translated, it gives CASSLEGLAIEEQYF.

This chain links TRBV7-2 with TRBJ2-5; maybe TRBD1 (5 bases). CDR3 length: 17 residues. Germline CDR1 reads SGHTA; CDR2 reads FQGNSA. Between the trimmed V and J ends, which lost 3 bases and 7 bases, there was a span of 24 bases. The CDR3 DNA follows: TGTGCCAGCAGCTTGTTAGGGGCAGGCACTCTCTCGGGGACCCAGTACTTC. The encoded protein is CASSLLGAGTLSGTQYF.